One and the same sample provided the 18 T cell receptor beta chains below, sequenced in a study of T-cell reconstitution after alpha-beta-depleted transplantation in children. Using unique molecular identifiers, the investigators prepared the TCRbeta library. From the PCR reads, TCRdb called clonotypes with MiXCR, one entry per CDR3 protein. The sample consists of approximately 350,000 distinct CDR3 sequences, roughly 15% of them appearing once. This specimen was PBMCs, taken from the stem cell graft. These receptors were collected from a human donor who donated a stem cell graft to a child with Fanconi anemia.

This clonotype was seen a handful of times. CDR3 bases: TGTGCCAGCACGGCGGGGGAGGCTTCAGATACGCAGTATTTT. It translates to CASTAGEASDTQYF. V and J are TRBV11-2 and TRBJ2-3; 7 bases are shared with TRBD2. The CDR3 is made up of 14 amino acids. Germline CDR1 SGHAT, CDR2 FQNNGV. The junction had 8 bases not matched to a gene; V was cut back by 7 bases and J by 4 bases.

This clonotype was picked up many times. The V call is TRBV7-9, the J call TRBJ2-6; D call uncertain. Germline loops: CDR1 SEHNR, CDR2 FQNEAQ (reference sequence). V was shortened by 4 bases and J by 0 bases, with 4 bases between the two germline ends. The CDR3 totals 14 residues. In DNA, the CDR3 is TGTGCCAGCAGCTCCGACTCTGGGGCCAACGTCCTGACTTTC. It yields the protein CASSSDSGANVLTF.

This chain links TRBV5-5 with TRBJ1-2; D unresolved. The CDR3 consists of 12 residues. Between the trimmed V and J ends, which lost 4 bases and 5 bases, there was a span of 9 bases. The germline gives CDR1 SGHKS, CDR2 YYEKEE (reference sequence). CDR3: CASSHGPYGYTF. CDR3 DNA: TGTGCCAGCAGCCACGGGCCTTATGGCTACACCTTC.

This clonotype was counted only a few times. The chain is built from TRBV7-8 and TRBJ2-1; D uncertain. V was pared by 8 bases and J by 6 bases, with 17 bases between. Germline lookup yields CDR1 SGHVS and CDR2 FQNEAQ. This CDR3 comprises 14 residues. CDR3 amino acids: CASGIGRSVNEQFF. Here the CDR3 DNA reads TGTGCCAGCGGGATCGGGCGGAGCGTCAATGAGCAGTTCTTC.

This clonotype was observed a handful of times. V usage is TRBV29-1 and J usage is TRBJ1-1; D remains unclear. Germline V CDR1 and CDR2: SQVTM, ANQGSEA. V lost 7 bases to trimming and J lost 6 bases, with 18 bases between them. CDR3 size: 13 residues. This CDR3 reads CSAGGRGSPEAFF. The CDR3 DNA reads TGCAGCGCTGGAGGTCGAGGGAGTCCTGAAGCTTTCTTT.

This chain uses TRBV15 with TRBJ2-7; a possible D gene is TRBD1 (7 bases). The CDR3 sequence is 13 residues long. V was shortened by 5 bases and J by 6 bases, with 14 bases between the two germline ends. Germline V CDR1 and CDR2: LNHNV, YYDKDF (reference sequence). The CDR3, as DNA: TGTGCCACCAGCCTAAGACAGGGAGGCGAGCAGTACGTC. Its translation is CATSLRQGGEQYV.

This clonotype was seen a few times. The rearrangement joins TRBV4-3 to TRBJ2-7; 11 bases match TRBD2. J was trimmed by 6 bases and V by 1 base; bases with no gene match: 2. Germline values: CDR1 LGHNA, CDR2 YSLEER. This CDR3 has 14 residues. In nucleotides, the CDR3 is TGCGCCAGCAGCCAAGTCACTAGCGGGGGCGAGCAGTACTTC. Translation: CASSQVTSGGEQYF.

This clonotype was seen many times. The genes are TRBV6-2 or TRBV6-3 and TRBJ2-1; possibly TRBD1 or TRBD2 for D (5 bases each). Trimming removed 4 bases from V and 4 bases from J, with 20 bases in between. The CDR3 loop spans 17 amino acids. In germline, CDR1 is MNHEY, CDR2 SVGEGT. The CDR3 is CASSSLPVRGAYNEQFF. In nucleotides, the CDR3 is TGTGCCAGCAGTTCACTCCCAGTTAGAGGGGCTTACAATGAGCAGTTCTTC.

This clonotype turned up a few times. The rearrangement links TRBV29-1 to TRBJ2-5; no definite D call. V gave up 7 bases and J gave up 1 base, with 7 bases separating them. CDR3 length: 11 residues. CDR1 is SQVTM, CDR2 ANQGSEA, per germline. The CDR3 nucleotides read TGCAGCGCTATCCTCCAAGAGACCCAGTACTTC. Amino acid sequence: CSAILQETQYF.

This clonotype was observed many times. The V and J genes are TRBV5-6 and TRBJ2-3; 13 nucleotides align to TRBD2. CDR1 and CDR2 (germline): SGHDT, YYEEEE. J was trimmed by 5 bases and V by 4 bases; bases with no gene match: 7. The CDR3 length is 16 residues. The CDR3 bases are TGTGCCAGCAGCAAAGGACTAGCGGGGGCCAGAGATACGCAGTATTTT. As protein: CASSKGLAGARDTQYF.

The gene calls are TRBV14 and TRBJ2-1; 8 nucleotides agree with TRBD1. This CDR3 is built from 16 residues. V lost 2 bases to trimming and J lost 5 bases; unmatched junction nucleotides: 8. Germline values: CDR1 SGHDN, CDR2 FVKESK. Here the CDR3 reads CASSQWGQGANNEQFF. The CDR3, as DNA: TGTGCCAGCAGCCAATGGGGGCAGGGGGCGAACAATGAGCAGTTCTTC.

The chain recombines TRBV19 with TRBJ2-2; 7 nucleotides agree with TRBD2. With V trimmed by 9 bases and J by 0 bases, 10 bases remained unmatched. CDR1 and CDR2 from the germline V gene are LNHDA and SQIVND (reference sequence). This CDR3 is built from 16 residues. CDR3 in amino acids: CASRKGGGSNTGELFF. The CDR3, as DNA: TGTGCCAGCCGTAAGGGCGGGGGTTCGAACACCGGGGAGCTGTTTTTT.

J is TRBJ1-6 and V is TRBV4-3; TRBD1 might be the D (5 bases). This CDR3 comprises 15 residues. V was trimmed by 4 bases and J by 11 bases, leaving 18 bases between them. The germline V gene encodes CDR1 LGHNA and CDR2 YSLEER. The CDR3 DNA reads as TGCGCCAGCAGCCCCGATTGGGGGAGAGGTGCACCCCTCCACTTT. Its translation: CASSPDWGRGAPLHF.

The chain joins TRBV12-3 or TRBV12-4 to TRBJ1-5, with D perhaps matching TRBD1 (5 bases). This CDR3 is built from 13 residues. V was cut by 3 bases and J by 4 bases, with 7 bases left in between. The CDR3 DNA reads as TGTGCCAGCAGTTTCAGGGAAAATCAGCCCCAGCATTTT. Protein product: CASSFRENQPQHF.

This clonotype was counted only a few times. The CDR3 is CASSVGGSGANVLTF. CDR3 bases: TGTGCCAGCAGCGTAGGGGGTTCTGGGGCCAACGTCCTGACTTTC. The V and J genes are TRBV9 and TRBJ2-6; D call uncertain. The V end lost 0 bases, the J end lost 1 base, and 5 bases lay between the germline ends. Germline CDR1 SGDLS, CDR2 YYNGEE. This CDR3 contains 15 residues. The full variable domain, completed using reference TRBV9 and TRBJ2-6, is DSGVTQTPKHLITATGQRVTLRCSPRSGDLSVYWYQQSLDQGLQFLIQYYNGEERAKGNILERFSAQQFPDLHSELNLSSLELGDSALYFCASSVGGSGANVLTFGAGSRLTVL.

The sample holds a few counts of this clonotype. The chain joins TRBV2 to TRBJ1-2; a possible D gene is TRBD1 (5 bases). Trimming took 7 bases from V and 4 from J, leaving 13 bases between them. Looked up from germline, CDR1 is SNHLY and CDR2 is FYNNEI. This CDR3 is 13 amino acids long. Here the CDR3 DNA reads TGTGCCAGCATTCCCCAGGGAGTCTATGGCTACACCTTC. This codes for CASIPQGVYGYTF.

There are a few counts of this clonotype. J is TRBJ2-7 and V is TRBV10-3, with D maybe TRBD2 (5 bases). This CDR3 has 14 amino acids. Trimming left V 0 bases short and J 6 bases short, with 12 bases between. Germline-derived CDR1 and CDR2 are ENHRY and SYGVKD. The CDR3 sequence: CAISESGENGEQYV. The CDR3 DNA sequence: TGTGCCATCAGTGAGTCTGGGGAGAATGGCGAGCAGTACGTC.

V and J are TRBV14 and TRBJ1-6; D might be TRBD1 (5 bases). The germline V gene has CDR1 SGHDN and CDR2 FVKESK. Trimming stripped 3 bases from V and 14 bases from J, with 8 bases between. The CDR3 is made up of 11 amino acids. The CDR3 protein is CASSHGGALHF. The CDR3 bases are TGTGCCAGCAGCCATGGGGGGGCCCTCCACTTT.